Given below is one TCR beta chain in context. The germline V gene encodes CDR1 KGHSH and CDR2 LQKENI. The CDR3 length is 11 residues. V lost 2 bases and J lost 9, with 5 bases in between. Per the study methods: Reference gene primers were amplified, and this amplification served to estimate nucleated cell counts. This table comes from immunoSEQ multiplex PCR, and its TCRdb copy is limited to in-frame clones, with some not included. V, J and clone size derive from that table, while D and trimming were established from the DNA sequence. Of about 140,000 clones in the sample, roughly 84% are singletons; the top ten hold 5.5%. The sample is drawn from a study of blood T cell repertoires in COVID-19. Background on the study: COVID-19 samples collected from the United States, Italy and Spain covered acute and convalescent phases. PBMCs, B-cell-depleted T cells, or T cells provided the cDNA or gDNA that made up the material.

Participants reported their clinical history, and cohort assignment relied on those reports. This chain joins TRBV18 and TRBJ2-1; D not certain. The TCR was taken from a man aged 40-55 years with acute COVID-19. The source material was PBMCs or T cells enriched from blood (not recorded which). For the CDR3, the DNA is TGTGCCAGCTCACCAGGAGTTGAGCAGTTCTTC. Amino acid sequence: CASSPGVEQFF. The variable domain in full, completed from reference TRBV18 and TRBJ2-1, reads NAGVMQNPRHLVRRRGQEARLRCSPMKGHSHVYWYRQLPEEGLKFMVYLQKENIIDESGMPKERFSAEFPKEGPSILRIQQVVRGDSAAYFCASSPGVEQFFGPGTRLTVL.